The 5 T cell receptor beta chains given below trace back to one sample, sequenced in a study of T-cell reconstitution after alpha-beta-depleted transplantation in children (dated by TCRdb to 2016 to 2017). Read against the paper, the sample's treatment or condition label means: allogeneic hematopoietic cell transplantation with graft depleted of TCRalphabeta T cells and CD19 B cells. What the research found in general, with its limitations: The frequencies of hyperexpanded clones fell over the following months, and after one year, T-cell counts and TCRbeta diversity were mostly attributed to newly produced T cells.

Library prep was done by PCR. Sequencing was carried out with an Illumina HiSeq 2500. To normalize quantification of the TCRbeta repertoire, the TCR libraries were built with molecular barcoding that relied on unique molecular identifiers. TCRdb trimmed the raw reads at Q25, called clones with MiXCR and kept productive beta chains. Rows are combined by CDR3 protein, so each entry shows the most common genes and DNA. This sample lists about 300,000 distinct CDR3 sequences; around 7.1% were detected once. Approximately 8.2% of the sample lies in the top ten. The antigens of these receptors remain unknown. The material sequenced was peripheral blood, taken 360 days after TCRalphabeta/CD19-depleted stem cell transplant. The receptors derive from a female patient aged 2-15 years who had a stem cell transplant for Fanconi anemia, so the T cells may come from the graft donor.

V and J are TRBV15 and TRBJ2-3; D assignment may be TRBD1 or TRBD2 (5 bases each). With 1 base removed from V and 5 bases from J, the gap between germline ends came to 16 bases. The CDR3 is 16 amino acids. Germline CDR1 and CDR2: LNHNV and YYDKDF (reference sequence). The DNA for the CDR3 is TGTGCCACCAGCAGAGGCCTCCCCGGGACCGGAGATACGCAGTATTTT. This encodes CATSRGLPGTGDTQYF.

The chain employs TRBV3-1 and TRBJ2-1; 8 bases align to TRBD2. The CDR3 runs 14 residues. V shed 9 bases, J shed 2 bases, and the junction held 6 bases outside the gene matches. Germline-derived CDR1 and CDR2 are LGHDT and YNNKEL (reference sequence). The CDR3 DNA reads TGTGCCAGTACAGCGGGACTAGCCTACAATGAGCAGTTCTTC. It translates to CASTAGLAYNEQFF.

This clonotype has a handful of counts. Germline and junction disagree at one end, which may indicate a read error. The CDR3 spells CASSLGPGTEVFF. CDR3 bases: TGCGCCAGCAGCTTGGGGCCGGGGACTGAAGTTTTCTTT. The rearrangement joins TRBV5-1 to TRBJ1-1; maybe TRBD1 (5 bases). Germline CDR1 and CDR2: SGHRS and YFSETQ. The CDR3 has 13 amino acids. Filled out from reference TRBV5-1 and TRBJ1-1, the complete variable domain reads KAGVTQTPRYLIKTRGQQVTLSCSPISGHRSVSWYQQTPGQGLQFLFEYFSETQRNKGNFPGRFSGRQFSNSRSEMNVSTLELGDSALYLCASSLGPGTEVFFGQGTRLTVV.

This clonotype was counted ten times or more. V gene TRBV4-3 combines with J gene TRBJ2-3, with a weak D call TRBD1 (5 bases). Trimming pared 0 bases from V and 2 bases from J, leaving 12 bases between. The CDR3 covers 16 residues. The germline V gene encodes CDR1 LGHNA and CDR2 YSLEER. The CDR3 reads CASSQDYRSDTDTQYF. CDR3 DNA: TGCGCCAGCAGCCAAGATTACAGGAGTGACACAGATACGCAGTATTTT.

In its sample, this clonotype was seen many times. This chain links TRBV11-2 with TRBJ2-3; D remains unclear. This CDR3 spans 17 amino acids. Per germline, CDR1 SGHAT and CDR2 FQNNGV. V shed 5 bases and J shed 0 bases, with 18 bases lying between them. CDR3 nucleotide sequence: TGTGCCAGCAGCCCCCCACGTTGGGCCTTTAGCACAGATACGCAGTATTTT. It translates to CASSPPRWAFSTDTQYF.